This T cell receptor (beta chain) is from a study of blood T cell repertoires in COVID-19. Study summary: Nucleic acid was either cDNA or gDNA, and it came from T cells, B-cell-depleted T cells, or PBMCs.

This CDR3 is 15 amino acids long. After removal of 4 bases from V and 6 bases from J, the junction contained 5 bases not matched to a gene. The germline V gene has CDR1 LNHDA and CDR2 SQIVND (reference sequence). Authors' data handling: By means of reference gene primer amplification, nucleated cell counts were estimated. Clones were sequenced by immunoSEQ multiplex PCR, and TCRdb holds only the in-frame ones, with some missing. V and J calls and clone size follow that table, whereas D and trimming were derived from the DNA. This sample yields some 290,000 clones, of which 75% to 90% are seen a single time; approximately 2.9% belongs to the top ten. Patients of the Seattle cohort, enrolled during active infection, were followed longitudinally.

The chain employs TRBV19 and TRBJ2-3, with TRBD2 matching over 12 bases. The specimen sequenced was peripheral blood. The receptor was derived from a woman aged 25 to 39 with COVID-19, enrolled during active disease. The CDR3 DNA sequence: TGTGCCAGTAGTAGGACTAGCGGGATAACGGATACGCAGTATTTT. Amino acids: CASSRTSGITDTQYF.